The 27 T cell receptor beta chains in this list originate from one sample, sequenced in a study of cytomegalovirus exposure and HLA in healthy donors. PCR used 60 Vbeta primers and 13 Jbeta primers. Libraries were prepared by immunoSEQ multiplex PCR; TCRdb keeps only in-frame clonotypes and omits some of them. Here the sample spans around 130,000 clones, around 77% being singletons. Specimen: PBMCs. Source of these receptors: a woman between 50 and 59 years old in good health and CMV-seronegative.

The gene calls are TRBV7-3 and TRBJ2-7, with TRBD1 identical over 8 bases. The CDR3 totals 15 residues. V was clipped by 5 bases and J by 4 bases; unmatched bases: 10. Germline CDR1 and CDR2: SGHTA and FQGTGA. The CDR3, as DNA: TGTGCCAGCAGCCACGACAGGGGCGCAGGGTACGAGCAGTACTTC. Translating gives CASSHDRGAGYEQYF.

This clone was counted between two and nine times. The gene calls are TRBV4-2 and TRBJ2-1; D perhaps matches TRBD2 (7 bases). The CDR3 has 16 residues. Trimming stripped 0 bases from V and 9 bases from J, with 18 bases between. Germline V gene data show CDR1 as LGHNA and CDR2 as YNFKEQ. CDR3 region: CASSQEGGGILLEQFF. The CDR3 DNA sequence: TGTGCCAGCAGCCAAGAGGGAGGGGGTATCTTGCTTGAGCAGTTCTTC.

CDR3 bases: TGTGCCAGCTCACCACCTTCGGTGGTGGAGACCCAGTACTTC. Translation: CASSPPSVVETQYF. The rearrangement uses TRBV18 and TRBJ2-5; D uncertain. Germline CDR1 KGHSH, CDR2 LQKENI. The V end was cut by 0 bases, the J end by 5 bases, with 10 bases between. CDR3 length: 14 residues.

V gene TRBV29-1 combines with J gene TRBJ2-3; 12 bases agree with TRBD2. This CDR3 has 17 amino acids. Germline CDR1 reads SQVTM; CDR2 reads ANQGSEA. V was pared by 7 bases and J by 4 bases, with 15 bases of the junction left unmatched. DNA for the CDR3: TGCAGCGCCCTCCCCGCAGTGACTAGCGGGAGAGCAGATACGCAGTATTTT. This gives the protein CSALPAVTSGRADTQYF.

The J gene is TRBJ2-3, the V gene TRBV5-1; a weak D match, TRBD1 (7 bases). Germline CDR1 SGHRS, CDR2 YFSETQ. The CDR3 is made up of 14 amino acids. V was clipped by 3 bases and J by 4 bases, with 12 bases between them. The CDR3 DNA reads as TGCGCCAGCAGCTCAGACAGGGAGGCAGATACGCAGTATTTT. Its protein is CASSSDREADTQYF.

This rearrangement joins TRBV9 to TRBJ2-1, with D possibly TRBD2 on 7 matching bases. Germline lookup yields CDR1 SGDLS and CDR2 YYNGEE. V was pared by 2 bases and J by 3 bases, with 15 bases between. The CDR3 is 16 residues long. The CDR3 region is CASSVTHRDYYNEQFF. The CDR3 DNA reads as TGTGCCAGCAGCGTCACCCACAGGGACTACTACAATGAGCAGTTCTTC.

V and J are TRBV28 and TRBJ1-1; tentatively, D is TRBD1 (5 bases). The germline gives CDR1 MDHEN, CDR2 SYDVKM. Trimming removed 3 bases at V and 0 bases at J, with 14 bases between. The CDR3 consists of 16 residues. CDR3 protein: CASSFSFAGMNTEAFF. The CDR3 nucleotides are TGTGCCAGCAGTTTTTCGTTTGCAGGGATGAACACTGAAGCTTTCTTT.

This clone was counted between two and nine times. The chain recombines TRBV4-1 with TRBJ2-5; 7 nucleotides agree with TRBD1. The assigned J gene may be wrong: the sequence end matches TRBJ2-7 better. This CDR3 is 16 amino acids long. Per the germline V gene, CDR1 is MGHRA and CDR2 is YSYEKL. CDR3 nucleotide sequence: TGCGCCAGCAGCCAATCCAGGGGGTTCGGCTCCTACGAGCAGTACTTC. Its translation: CASSQSRGFGSYEQYF.

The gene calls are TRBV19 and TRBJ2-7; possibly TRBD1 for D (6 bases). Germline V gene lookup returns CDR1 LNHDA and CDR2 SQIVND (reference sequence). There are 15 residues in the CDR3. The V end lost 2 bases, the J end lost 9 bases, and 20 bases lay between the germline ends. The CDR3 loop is CASSISGRGSSGQYF. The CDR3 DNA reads TGTGCCAGTAGTATATCTGGCAGGGGAAGTTCGGGGCAGTACTTC.

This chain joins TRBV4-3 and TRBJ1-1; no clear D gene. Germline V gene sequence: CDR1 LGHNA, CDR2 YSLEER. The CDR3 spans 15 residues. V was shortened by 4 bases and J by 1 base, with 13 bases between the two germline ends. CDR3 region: CASSPGVRSNTEAFF. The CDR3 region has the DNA TGCGCCAGCAGCCCAGGTGTCAGGTCGAACACTGAAGCTTTCTTT.

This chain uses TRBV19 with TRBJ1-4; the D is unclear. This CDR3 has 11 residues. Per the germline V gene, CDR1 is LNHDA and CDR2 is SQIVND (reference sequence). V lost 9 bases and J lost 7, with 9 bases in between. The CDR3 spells CASAAGEKLFF. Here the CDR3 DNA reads TGTGCCAGCGCGGCGGGTGAAAAACTGTTTTTT.

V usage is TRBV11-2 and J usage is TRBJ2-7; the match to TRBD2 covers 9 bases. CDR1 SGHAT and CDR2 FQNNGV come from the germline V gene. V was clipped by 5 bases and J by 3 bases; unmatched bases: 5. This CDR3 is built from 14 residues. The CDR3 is CASSPSGANYEQYF. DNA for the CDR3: TGTGCCAGCAGCCCTAGCGGGGCTAACTACGAGCAGTACTTC.

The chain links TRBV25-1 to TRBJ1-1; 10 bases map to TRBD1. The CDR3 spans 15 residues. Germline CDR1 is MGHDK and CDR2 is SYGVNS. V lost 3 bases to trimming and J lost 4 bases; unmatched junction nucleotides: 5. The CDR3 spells CASSEQGTGATEAFF. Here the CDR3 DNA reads TGTGCCAGCAGTGAGCAAGGGACAGGGGCCACTGAAGCTTTCTTT.

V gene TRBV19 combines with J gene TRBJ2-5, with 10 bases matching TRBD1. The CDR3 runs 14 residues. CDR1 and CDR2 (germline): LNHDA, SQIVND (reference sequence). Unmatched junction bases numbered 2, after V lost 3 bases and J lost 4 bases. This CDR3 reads CASSIRDRGETQYF. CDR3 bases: TGTGCCAGTAGTATCCGGGACAGGGGAGAGACCCAGTACTTC.

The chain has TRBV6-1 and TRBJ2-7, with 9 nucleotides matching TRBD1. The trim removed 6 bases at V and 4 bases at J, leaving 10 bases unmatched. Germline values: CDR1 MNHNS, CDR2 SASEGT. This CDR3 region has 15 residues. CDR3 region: CASRPGTGFQYEQYV. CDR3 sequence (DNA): TGTGCCAGCAGGCCCGGGACAGGGTTTCAGTACGAGCAGTACGTC.

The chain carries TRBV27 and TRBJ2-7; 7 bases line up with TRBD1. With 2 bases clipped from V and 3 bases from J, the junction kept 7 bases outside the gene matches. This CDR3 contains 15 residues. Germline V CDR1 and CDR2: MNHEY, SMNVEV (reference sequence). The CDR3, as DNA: TGTGCCAGCAGTTTAGGTTCAGGGGGTGTCTACGAGCAGTACTTC. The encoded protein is CASSLGSGGVYEQYF.

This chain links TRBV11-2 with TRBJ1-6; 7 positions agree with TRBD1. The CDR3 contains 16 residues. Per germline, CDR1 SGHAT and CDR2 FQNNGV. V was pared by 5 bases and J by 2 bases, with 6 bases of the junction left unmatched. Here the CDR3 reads CASSMGTATYNSPLHF. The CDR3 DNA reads TGTGCCAGCAGCATGGGGACAGCCACCTATAATTCACCCCTCCACTTT.

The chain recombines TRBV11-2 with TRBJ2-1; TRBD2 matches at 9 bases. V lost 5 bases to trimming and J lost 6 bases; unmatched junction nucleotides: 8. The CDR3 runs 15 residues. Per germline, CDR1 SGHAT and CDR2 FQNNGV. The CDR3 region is CASSPPGLAGNEQFF. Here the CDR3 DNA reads TGTGCCAGCAGCCCACCGGGACTAGCAGGCAATGAGCAGTTCTTC.

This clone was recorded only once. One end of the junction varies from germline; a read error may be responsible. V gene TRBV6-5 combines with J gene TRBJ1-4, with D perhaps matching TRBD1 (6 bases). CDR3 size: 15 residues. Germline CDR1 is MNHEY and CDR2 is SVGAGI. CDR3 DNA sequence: TGTGCCAGCAGTGTAAACAGGGCCCCTAACGAAAAACTGTTTTTT. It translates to CASSVNRAPNEKLFF.

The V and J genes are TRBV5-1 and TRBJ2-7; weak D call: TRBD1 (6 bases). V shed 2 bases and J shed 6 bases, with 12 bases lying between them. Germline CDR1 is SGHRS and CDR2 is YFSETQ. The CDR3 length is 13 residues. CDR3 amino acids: CASSFQGRAEQYF. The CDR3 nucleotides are TGCGCCAGCAGCTTCCAGGGGCGTGCCGAGCAGTACTTC.

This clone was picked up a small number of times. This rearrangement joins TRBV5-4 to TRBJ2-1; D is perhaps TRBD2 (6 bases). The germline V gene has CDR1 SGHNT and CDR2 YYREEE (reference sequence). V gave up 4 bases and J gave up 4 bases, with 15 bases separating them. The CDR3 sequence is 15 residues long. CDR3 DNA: TGTGCCAGCAGCCCGAGCGGAGGGAAATACAATGAGCAGTTCTTC. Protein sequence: CASSPSGGKYNEQFF.

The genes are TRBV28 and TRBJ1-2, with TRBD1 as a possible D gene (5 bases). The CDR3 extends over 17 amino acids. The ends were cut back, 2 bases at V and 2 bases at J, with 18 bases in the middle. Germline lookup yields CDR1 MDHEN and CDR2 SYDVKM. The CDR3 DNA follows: TGTGCCAGCAGTTTAATGCGGGGCAGGGACCCAAACTATGGCTACACCTTC. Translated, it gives CASSLMRGRDPNYGYTF.

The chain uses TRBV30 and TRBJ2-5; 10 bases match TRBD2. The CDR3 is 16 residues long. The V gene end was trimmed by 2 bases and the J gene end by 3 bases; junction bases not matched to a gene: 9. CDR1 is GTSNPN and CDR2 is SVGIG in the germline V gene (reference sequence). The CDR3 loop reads CAWSPPQAGGKETQYF. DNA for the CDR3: TGTGCCTGGAGTCCACCTCAAGCGGGAGGGAAAGAGACCCAGTACTTC.

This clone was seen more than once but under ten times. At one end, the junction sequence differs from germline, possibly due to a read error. CDR3 protein: CASSTGGGGNTIYF. DNA for the CDR3: TGTGCTAGCAGTACAGGGGGAGGTGGAAACACCATATATTTT. The rearrangement joins TRBV7-7 to TRBJ1-3; 8 bases are shared with TRBD1. CDR3 length: 14 amino acids. Per the germline V gene, CDR1 is SSHAT and CDR2 is FNYEAQ (reference sequence).

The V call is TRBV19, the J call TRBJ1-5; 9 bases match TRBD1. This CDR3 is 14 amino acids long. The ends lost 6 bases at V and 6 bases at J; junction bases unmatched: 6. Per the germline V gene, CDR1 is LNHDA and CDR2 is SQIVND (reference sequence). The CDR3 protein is CASSRDRAAQPQHF. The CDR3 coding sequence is TGTGCCAGTAGCCGGGACAGGGCTGCTCAGCCCCAGCATTTT.

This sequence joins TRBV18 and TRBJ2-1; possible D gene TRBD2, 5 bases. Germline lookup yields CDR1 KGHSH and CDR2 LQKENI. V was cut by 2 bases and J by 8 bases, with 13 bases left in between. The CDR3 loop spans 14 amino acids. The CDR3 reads CASSPVGVGYEQFF. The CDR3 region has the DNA TGTGCCAGCTCACCAGTGGGAGTGGGCTATGAGCAGTTCTTC.

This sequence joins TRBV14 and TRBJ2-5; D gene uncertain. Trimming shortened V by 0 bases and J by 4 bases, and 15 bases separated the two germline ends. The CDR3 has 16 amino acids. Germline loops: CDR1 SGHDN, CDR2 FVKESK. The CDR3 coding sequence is TGTGCCAGCAGCCAAGATCTTGCAGCGATGGGAGAGACCCAGTACTTC. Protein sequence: CASSQDLAAMGETQYF.